These 19 T cell receptor beta chains originate from one sample sequenced in a study of PD-1 blockade in classical Hodgkin lymphoma. Produced via immunoSEQ multiplex PCR; TCRdb's table is partial and in-frame only. This sample has 55,000 to 65,000 clones, with over 75% found just once. Every patient experienced relapse after autologous stem cell transplantation, and brentuximab vedotin exposure varied. The specimen comprised peripheral blood mononuclear cells (PBMCs), sampled at baseline. The receptors shown here come from a human donor with classical Hodgkin lymphoma.

As DNA, the CDR3 is TGTGCCAGTAGTATTTATGACTTCGCTGAAGCTTTCTTT. Encoded protein: CASSIYDFAEAFF. The rearrangement joins TRBV19 to TRBJ1-1; D gene unclear. V was pared by 3 bases and J by 6 bases, with 11 bases between. The CDR3 consists of 13 residues. CDR1 LNHDA and CDR2 SQIVND come from the germline V gene (reference sequence).

This clone was counted once. V usage is TRBV5-1 and J usage is TRBJ1-2, with D tentatively TRBD1 (5 bases). The CDR3 has 13 residues. V was trimmed by 0 bases and J by 8 bases, leaving 11 bases between them. CDR1 is SGHRS, CDR2 YFSETQ, per germline. The CDR3 sequence: CASSLDGAGGYTF. DNA for the CDR3: TGCGCCAGCAGCTTGGACGGGGCCGGGGGCTACACCTTC. Complete variable domain (other parts from reference TRBV5-1 and TRBJ1-2): KAGVTQTPRYLIKTRGQQVTLSCSPISGHRSVSWYQQTPGQGLQFLFEYFSETQRNKGNFPGRFSGRQFSNSRSEMNVSTLELGDSALYLCASSLDGAGGYTFGSGTRLTVV.

This chain joins TRBV19 and TRBJ1-5, with 9 bases that match TRBD1. Trimming at V came to 7 bases and at J to 7 bases, leaving 8 bases not matched to a gene. CDR3 length: 14 residues. Germline values: CDR1 LNHDA, CDR2 SQIVND (reference sequence). CDR3 coding DNA: TGTGCCAGTATCTCGGGGGACAGGGACCAGCCCCAGCATTTT. Translation gives CASISGDRDQPQHF.

V gene TRBV27 combines with J gene TRBJ1-1; no definite D call. CDR1 is MNHEY and CDR2 is SMNVEV in the germline V gene (reference sequence). CDR3 length: 14 amino acids. The V and J ends lost 2 bases and 4 bases respectively, with 11 bases between them. CDR3 amino acids: CASSLRAVSTEAFF. The CDR3 coding sequence is TGTGCCAGCAGTTTACGGGCAGTGAGCACTGAAGCTTTCTTT.

There are a few counts of this clone. The chain employs TRBV7-9 and TRBJ2-4, with D possibly being TRBD2 (5 bases). CDR3 size: 16 residues. The ends were cut back, 5 bases at V and 0 bases at J, with 14 bases in the middle. Per germline, CDR1 SEHNR and CDR2 FQNEAQ (reference sequence). In nucleotides, the CDR3 is TGTGCCAGCAGCCTCGCGTTGGGAGTAGCCAAAAACATTCAGTACTTC. Amino acids: CASSLALGVAKNIQYF. The complete variable domain, with remaining parts taken from reference TRBV7-9 and TRBJ2-4, reads DTGVSQNPRHKITKRGQNVTFRCDPISEHNRLYWYRQTLGQGPEFLTYFQNEAQLEKSRLLSDRFSAERPKGSFSTLEIQRTEQGDSAMYLCASSLALGVAKNIQYFGAGTRLSVL.

The rearrangement uses TRBV7-9 and TRBJ1-5, with D maybe TRBD1 (5 bases). Deletions cut 4 bases from V and 7 bases from J, with 17 bases between. This CDR3 has 15 amino acids. In germline, CDR1 is SEHNR, CDR2 FQNEAQ (reference sequence). The CDR3 nucleotides read TGTGCCAGCAGCTCACCGGACACAACGGGGCAGCCCCAGCATTTT. This codes for CASSSPDTTGQPQHF.

The genes are TRBV7-4 and TRBJ2-4, with D unclear. Germline V gene lookup returns CDR1 SGHVT and CDR2 SQSDAQ. Trimming stripped 7 bases from V and 5 bases from J, with 0 bases between. The CDR3 extends over 9 amino acids. CDR3 in amino acids: CASKNIQYF. DNA for the CDR3: TGTGCCAGCAAAAACATTCAGTACTTC.

This chain connects TRBV6-6 to TRBJ2-7; D may be TRBD1 or TRBD2 (6 bases each). There are 13 residues in the CDR3. Trimming took 6 bases from V and 1 from J, leaving 10 bases between them. Germline V gene lookup returns CDR1 MNHNY and CDR2 SVGAGI (reference sequence). DNA of the CDR3: TGTGCCAGCAGCGGGGGCAAGTCCTACGAGCAGTACTTC. Translating it yields CASSGGKSYEQYF.

The V and J genes are TRBV5-4 and TRBJ2-5; 7 nucleotides align to TRBD1. V shed 3 bases and J 5 bases; nucleotides not matched to a gene: 4. The germline V gene encodes CDR1 SGHNT and CDR2 YYREEE (reference sequence). The CDR3 loop spans 13 amino acids. For the CDR3, the DNA is TGTGCCAGCAGCTCCGGGACAGCGGAGACCCAGTACTTC. Translating it yields CASSSGTAETQYF.

The chain has TRBV10-3 and TRBJ1-3; no definite D call. There are 13 residues in the CDR3. From germline, CDR1 is ENHRY and CDR2 SYGVKD. Between the trimmed V and J ends, which lost 2 bases and 0 bases, there was a span of 2 bases. The CDR3 here is CAISERSGNTIYF. The CDR3 region has the DNA TGTGCCATCAGTGAGCGCTCTGGAAACACCATATATTTT.

V is TRBV7-2 and J is TRBJ2-1; D uncertain. Germline assignment: CDR1 SGHTA and CDR2 FQGNSA. The CDR3 runs 16 residues. Trimming took off 6 bases at V and 6 bases at J, with 21 bases between the two ends. CDR3 in amino acids: CASSHYTGPPGNEQFF. CDR3 nucleotides: TGTGCCAGCAGTCACTACACGGGTCCTCCCGGCAATGAGCAGTTCTTC.

The V and J genes are TRBV30 and TRBJ2-4, with 7 bases that match TRBD1. Trimming at V came to 5 bases and at J to 7 bases, leaving 5 bases not matched to a gene. The CDR3 covers 12 residues. Germline V gene lookup returns CDR1 GTSNPN and CDR2 SVGIG (reference sequence). The CDR3 reads CAWGGQSNIQYF. The CDR3 DNA reads TGTGCCTGGGGGGGACAGTCCAACATTCAGTACTTC.

The CDR3 region has the DNA TGCGCCAGCAGCGGTTGGACAGATCCCACAGATACGCAGTATTTT. Its translation is CASSGWTDPTDTQYF. The chain links TRBV5-1 to TRBJ2-3, with TRBD1 as a possible D gene (6 bases). V lost 4 bases, J lost 2 bases, and 14 bases lay in between. The CDR3 contains 15 residues. Germline values: CDR1 SGHRS, CDR2 YFSETQ.

The genes are TRBV7-8 and TRBJ1-5; weak D call: TRBD1 (6 bases). Trimming cost V 4 bases and J 6 bases, with 13 bases left between them. CDR1 is SGHVS, CDR2 FQNEAQ, per germline. The CDR3 is made up of 14 amino acids. The CDR3 nucleotides read TGTGCCAGCAGCTACAATCCAGGGGTTCAGCCCCAGCATTTT. Protein: CASSYNPGVQPQHF.

A word on this clone: Distinct nucleotide sequences in the sample also encode this CDR3. V and J are TRBV19 and TRBJ2-3; D gene uncertain. The CDR3 is 13 amino acids. Per the germline V gene, CDR1 is LNHDA and CDR2 is SQIVND (reference sequence). V lost 3 bases to trimming and J lost 1 base, with 5 bases between them. The CDR3 DNA sequence: TGTGCCAGTAGTATCGGAGGCACAGATACGCAGTATTTT. Its protein is CASSIGGTDTQYF.

This chain links TRBV4-2 with TRBJ2-7; 9 bases map to TRBD1. The CDR3 covers 16 residues. Germline values: CDR1 LGHNA, CDR2 YNFKEQ. With V trimmed by 1 base and J by 2 bases, 6 bases remained unmatched. DNA of the CDR3: TGTGCCAGCAGCCAAGCTCCTGGGACAGGGACCTACGAGCAGTACTTC. It translates to CASSQAPGTGTYEQYF.

The rearrangement joins TRBV5-1 to TRBJ2-1; D ambiguous. Trimming took off 2 bases at V and 5 bases at J, with 5 bases between the two ends. Germline values: CDR1 SGHRS, CDR2 YFSETQ. This CDR3 comprises 12 residues. This CDR3 reads CASSFADNEQFF. CDR3 DNA sequence: TGCGCCAGCAGCTTCGCCGACAATGAGCAGTTCTTC.

The V call is TRBV10-3, the J call TRBJ2-7, with D possibly TRBD2 on 6 matching bases. CDR1 is ENHRY and CDR2 is SYGVKD in the germline V gene. There are 13 residues in the CDR3. Trimming removed 4 bases from V and 4 bases from J, with 11 bases in between. The CDR3 is CAISGGTHYEQYF. In nucleotides, the CDR3 is TGTGCCATCAGTGGGGGGACTCATTACGAGCAGTACTTC.

This chain connects TRBV7-9 to TRBJ1-5; 8 bases align to TRBD1. Germline V lookup: CDR1 SEHNR, CDR2 FQNEAQ (reference sequence). There are 14 residues in the CDR3. Trimming removed 6 bases from V and 7 bases from J; junction bases left unmatched: 8. The CDR3 nucleotides are TGTGCCAGCAGGGGTCAGGGGGCAGGACAGCCCCAGCATTTT. It specifies CASRGQGAGQPQHF.